The 17 T cell receptor beta chains below were found in one sample sequenced in a study of blood T cell repertoires in COVID-19. Clones were sequenced by immunoSEQ multiplex PCR, and TCRdb holds only the in-frame ones, with some missing. The data show 100,000 or so clones, about four fifths seen once. Sequenced sample: peripheral blood. The receptors come from a man aged 40-49 years with active or convalescent COVID-19.

This chain uses TRBV11-2 with TRBJ2-3; 13 bases map to TRBD2. The length of the CDR3 is 15 residues. Trimming at V came to 5 bases and at J to 5 bases, leaving 4 bases not matched to a gene. Germline lookup yields CDR1 SGHAT and CDR2 FQNNGV. The CDR3 spells CASSRLAGGVDTQYF. CDR3 in DNA: TGTGCCAGCAGCCGACTAGCGGGGGGAGTAGATACGCAGTATTTT.

The rearrangement links TRBV12-5 to TRBJ1-1; D possibly corresponds to TRBD1 (5 bases). V was shortened by 2 bases and J by 3 bases, with 10 bases between the two germline ends. Germline V CDR1 and CDR2: LGHNT, FRNRAP. The CDR3 extends over 14 amino acids. In DNA, the CDR3 is TGTGCTAGTGGTTTGCCCGGCAGGGACACTGAAGCTTTCTTT. Its translation: CASGLPGRDTEAFF.

The chain combines TRBV11-2 with TRBJ1-1; 7 positions agree with TRBD1. This CDR3 has 14 residues. Unmatched junction bases numbered 7, after V lost 2 bases and J lost 7 bases. Germline assignment: CDR1 SGHAT and CDR2 FQNNGV. The CDR3 here is CASSLLGQPIEAFF. The CDR3 DNA follows: TGTGCCAGCAGCTTACTGGGACAGCCCATTGAAGCTTTCTTT.

The chain has TRBV19 and TRBJ1-1, with 8 bases matching TRBD1. Germline CDR1 and CDR2: LNHDA and SQIVND (reference sequence). V lost 8 bases and J lost 5; bases outside the gene matches: 7. The CDR3 is 13 amino acids. This CDR3 is CASATGEGTEAFF. The CDR3 DNA reads as TGTGCCAGTGCGACAGGGGAGGGAACTGAAGCTTTCTTT.

The chain recombines TRBV6-5 with TRBJ2-2; 10 nucleotides match TRBD2. The CDR3 is 14 residues long. CDR1 MNHEY and CDR2 SVGAGI come from the germline V gene. V was clipped by 6 bases and J by 6 bases; unmatched bases: 4. CDR3 coding DNA: TGTGCCAGCAGACCCAGCGGGGGGGCCGGGGAGCTGTTTTTT. Protein: CASRPSGGAGELFF.

The chain carries TRBV7-3 and TRBJ2-2, with TRBD1 matching 10 bases. Germline V gene lookup returns CDR1 SGHTA and CDR2 FQGTGA. V lost 0 bases, J lost 7 bases, and 5 bases stayed unmatched. This CDR3 has 16 amino acids. In nucleotides, the CDR3 is TGTGCCAGCAGCTTAACGGGAGGGACAGGGGTCGGGGAGCTGTTTTTT. It is translated as CASSLTGGTGVGELFF.

The rearrangement links TRBV5-6 to TRBJ1-2; D is ambiguous. The germline V gene has CDR1 SGHDT and CDR2 YYEEEE. V was clipped by 6 bases and J by 0 bases, with 9 bases between them. CDR3 length: 13 amino acids. For the CDR3, the DNA is TGTGCCAGCACCGGCGGTCCTAACTATGGCTACACCTTC. This sequence encodes CASTGGPNYGYTF. The whole variable domain, filled in from reference TRBV5-6 and TRBJ1-2, reads DAGVTQSPTHLIKTRGQQVTLRCSPKSGHDTVSWYQQALGQGPQFIFQYYEEEERQRGNFPDRFSGHQFPNYSSELNVNALLLGDSALYLCASTGGPNYGYTFGSGTRLTVV.

The chain is built from TRBV19 and TRBJ1-6, with a weak D call TRBD1 (5 bases). This CDR3 has 14 amino acids. CDR1 and CDR2 (germline): LNHDA, SQIVND (reference sequence). Trimming took off 0 bases at V and 10 bases at J, with 10 bases between the two ends. The CDR3 DNA sequence: TGTGCCAGTAGTATAGATCCGGGGGGATCACCCCTCCACTTT. Its protein product is CASSIDPGGSPLHF.

The V gene is TRBV27, the J gene TRBJ1-6; possibly TRBD1 for D (5 bases). From germline, CDR1 is MNHEY and CDR2 SMNVEV (reference sequence). V dropped 5 bases and J dropped 0 bases, with 11 bases sitting between them. The CDR3 runs 16 residues. CDR3: CASSTTVSSYNSPLHF. The CDR3, as DNA: TGTGCCAGCAGTACGACAGTGAGCTCCTATAATTCACCCCTCCACTTT.

V and J are TRBV2 and TRBJ1-1; no clear D. The germline V gene encodes CDR1 SNHLY and CDR2 FYNNEI. The CDR3 has 12 residues. V lost 7 bases to trimming and J lost 3 bases, with 9 bases between them. The CDR3 sequence is CASIPTYTEAFF. As DNA, the CDR3 is TGTGCCAGCATTCCGACTTACACTGAAGCTTTCTTT.

The genes are TRBV11-1 and TRBJ2-7, with 7 bases lining up with TRBD2. With 3 bases clipped from V and 6 bases from J, the junction kept 2 bases outside the gene matches. Germline V gene data show CDR1 as SGHAT and CDR2 as FQDESV (reference sequence). This CDR3 has 12 amino acids. The CDR3 nucleotides read TGTGCCAGCAGCTTTCCGGGGGGCGAGCAGTACTTC. Translating gives CASSFPGGEQYF.

This rearrangement joins TRBV1 to TRBJ1-1; TRBD1 is the table's D call and was not checked against the DNA. TRBV1 is listed as a pseudogene. The CDR3 runs 15 residues. CDR3 coding DNA: TGCACCAGCAGCCAAGATTCAGAGACAGGGTTGGACGCTTTCTTT. This gives the protein CTSSQDSETGLDAFF.

In its sample, this clone was seen once. This sequence joins TRBV6-4 and TRBJ2-5; 11 bases align to TRBD1. Germline CDR1 MRHNA, CDR2 SNTAGT. The length of the CDR3 is 13 residues. The V and J ends lost 6 bases and 8 bases, in that order; junction bases with no gene match: 5. The DNA for the CDR3 is TGTGCCAGCAGCGCCGGACAGGGGGCCACCCAGTACTTC. This sequence encodes CASSAGQGATQYF.

The chain carries TRBV6-6 and TRBJ2-7; TRBD1 might be the D (6 bases). The CDR3 length is 12 residues. Trimming removed 6 bases from V and 4 bases from J, with 10 bases in between. Germline V gives CDR1 MNHNY, CDR2 SVGAGI (reference sequence). The CDR3 loop reads CASRAQGYEQYF. The CDR3 nucleotides are TGTGCCAGCAGAGCCCAGGGGTACGAGCAGTACTTC.

As concerns this clone: Other DNA sequences in this specimen translate into the identical CDR3. This rearrangement joins TRBV6-2 or TRBV6-3 to TRBJ2-3, with TRBD2 matching over 10 bases. Germline CDR1 is MNHEY and CDR2 is SVGEGT. The CDR3 is 16 amino acids. V trimming: 6 bases; J trimming: 3 bases; junction bases outside the gene matches: 9. The CDR3 coding sequence is TGTGCCAGCAGCTCCATACTAGCGGGACAGACAGATACGCAGTATTTT. It translates to CASSSILAGQTDTQYF.

V usage is TRBV18 and J usage is TRBJ1-5; D call uncertain. The germline V and J ends were trimmed by 0 bases and 6 bases, with 18 bases remaining between them. The CDR3 has 17 residues. Germline V CDR1 and CDR2: KGHSH, LQKENI. DNA of the CDR3: TGTGCCAGCTCACCACCGGGTCCGGGATCGGGGAGTCAGCCCCAGCATTTT. Amino acid sequence: CASSPPGPGSGSQPQHF.

The rearrangement joins TRBV28 to TRBJ1-2; D is perhaps TRBD1 (5 bases). In germline, CDR1 is MDHEN, CDR2 SYDVKM. The CDR3 runs to 14 residues. Trimming stripped 5 bases from V and 11 bases from J, with 21 bases between. DNA for the CDR3: TGTGCCAGCAGTCGAATGACTCAGGGTCCCGGGTACACCTTC. It codes for CASSRMTQGPGYTF.